Each of the 9 T cell receptor beta chains below was sequenced from the same sample in a study of blood T cell repertoires in COVID-19. Only in-frame clones appear in the TCRdb table, and some are missing; sequencing was by immunoSEQ multiplex PCR. The sample records roughly 40,000 clones, about 87% being singletons. The sample taken for sequencing was peripheral blood. The origin of the receptors is a woman between 70 and 85 years old with acute or convalescent COVID-19.

V usage is TRBV5-1 and J usage is TRBJ2-5, with D uncertain. The CDR3 covers 13 residues. V was trimmed by 0 bases and J by 7 bases, leaving 10 bases between them. CDR1 and CDR2 (germline): SGHRS, YFSETQ. CDR3 amino acids: CASSLVGSGTQYF. DNA of the CDR3: TGCGCCAGCAGCTTGGTGGGCTCTGGGACCCAGTACTTC.

The genes are TRBV10-3 and TRBJ2-5; D gene uncertain. V dropped 2 bases and J dropped 1 base, with 8 bases sitting between them. This CDR3 region has 14 residues. Looked up from germline, CDR1 is ENHRY and CDR2 is SYGVKD. The CDR3 bases are TGTGCCATCAGTGAGCTGGCTTCCCAAGAGACCCAGTACTTC. It codes for CAISELASQETQYF.

The V gene is TRBV3-1 (or the pseudogene TRBV3-2), the J gene TRBJ2-1; weak D call: TRBD2 (5 bases). Germline CDR1 reads LGHDT; CDR2 reads YNNKEL (reference sequence). This CDR3 has 13 amino acids. Trimming removed 1 base at V and 15 bases at J, with 16 bases between. The CDR3 coding sequence is TGTGCCAGCAGCCAAGGGGGATTGGTTGGAGGGTTCTTC. Encoded protein: CASSQGGLVGGFF.

The chain employs TRBV5-1 and TRBJ2-2, with TRBD2 matching 12 bases. Looked up from germline, CDR1 is SGHRS and CDR2 is YFSETQ. The length of the CDR3 is 15 residues. Trimming removed 4 bases from V and 5 bases from J; junction bases left unmatched: 3. CDR3 sequence: CASSTGLAGTGELFF. The CDR3 DNA is TGCGCCAGCAGCACAGGACTAGCGGGGACCGGGGAGCTGTTTTTT.

Only a few counts were recorded for this clone. This chain connects TRBV11-2 to TRBJ2-2; D is possibly TRBD2 (5 bases). Germline V gene data show CDR1 as SGHAT and CDR2 as FQNNGV. Trimming took off 8 bases at V and 8 bases at J, with 18 bases between the two ends. The CDR3 runs to 14 residues. The CDR3 sequence is CASVRSPTGGELFF. DNA for the CDR3: TGTGCCAGCGTTCGGAGTCCGACGGGAGGGGAGCTGTTTTTT.

The rearrangement joins TRBV6-2 or TRBV6-3 to TRBJ2-7; 7 nucleotides align to TRBD1. CDR3 length: 13 residues. Germline-derived CDR1 and CDR2 are MNHEY and SVGEGT. With V trimmed by 3 bases and J by 3 bases, 2 bases remained unmatched. The CDR3 DNA follows: TGTGCCAGCAGTTATGACAGGGACTACGAGCAGTACGTC. This sequence encodes CASSYDRDYEQYV.

This clone has only one observation. The J gene is TRBJ2-5, the V gene TRBV15; D ambiguous. The germline gives CDR1 LNHNV, CDR2 YYDKDF (reference sequence). The CDR3 runs 13 residues. V lost 0 bases to trimming and J lost 2 bases, with 4 bases between them. CDR3 region: CATSRDKQETQYF. CDR3 DNA: TGTGCCACCAGCAGAGACAAACAAGAGACCCAGTACTTC.

The gene calls are TRBV4-2 and TRBJ2-5, with 8 bases matching TRBD2. Germline assignment: CDR1 LGHNA and CDR2 YNFKEQ. Trimming cost V 0 bases and J 1 base; bases outside gene matches: 7. This CDR3 contains 17 residues. The CDR3 DNA reads TGTGCCAGCAGCCAAGAAAAAACTAGCGGACCCCAAGAGACCCAGTACTTC. It yields the protein CASSQEKTSGPQETQYF.

V is TRBV30 and J is TRBJ1-1; D is perhaps TRBD1 (5 bases). V was trimmed by 0 bases and J by 2 bases, leaving 16 bases between them. The germline CDR1 and CDR2 sequences are GTSNPN and SVGIG (reference sequence). The CDR3 spans 16 residues. CDR3 sequence reads: CAWSVGLVDSNTEAFF. The DNA for the CDR3 is TGTGCCTGGAGTGTAGGTTTGGTCGACAGTAACACTGAAGCTTTCTTT.